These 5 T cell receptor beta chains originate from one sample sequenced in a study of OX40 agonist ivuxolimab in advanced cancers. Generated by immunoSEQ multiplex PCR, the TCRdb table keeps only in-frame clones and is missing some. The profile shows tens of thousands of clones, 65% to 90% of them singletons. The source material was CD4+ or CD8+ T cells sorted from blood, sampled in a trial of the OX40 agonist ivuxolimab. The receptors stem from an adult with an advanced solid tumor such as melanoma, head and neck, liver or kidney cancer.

In DNA form, the CDR3 reads TGTGCCAGCAGGGGACAGAGCTCCTACAATGAGCAGTTCTTC. Protein: CASRGQSSYNEQFF. The rearrangement joins TRBV6-5 to TRBJ2-1, with 7 bases that match TRBD1. Germline V gene data show CDR1 as MNHEY and CDR2 as SVGAGI. This CDR3 has 14 residues. V gave up 6 bases and J gave up 0 bases; unmatched junction bases: 2.

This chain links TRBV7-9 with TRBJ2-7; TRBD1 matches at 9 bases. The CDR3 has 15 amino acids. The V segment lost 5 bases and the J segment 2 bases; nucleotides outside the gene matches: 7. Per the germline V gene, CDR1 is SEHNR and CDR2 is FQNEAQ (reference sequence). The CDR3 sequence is CASSHRGLSPYEQYF. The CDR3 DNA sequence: TGTGCCAGCAGCCACAGGGGGCTAAGCCCCTACGAGCAGTACTTC.

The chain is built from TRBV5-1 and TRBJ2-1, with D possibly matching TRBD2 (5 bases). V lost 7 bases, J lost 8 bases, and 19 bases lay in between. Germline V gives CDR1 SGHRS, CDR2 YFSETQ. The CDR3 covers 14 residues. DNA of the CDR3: TGCGCCAGCTTTCGGGCTCAGGAGAGGGATGAGCAGTTCTTC. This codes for CASFRAQERDEQFF.

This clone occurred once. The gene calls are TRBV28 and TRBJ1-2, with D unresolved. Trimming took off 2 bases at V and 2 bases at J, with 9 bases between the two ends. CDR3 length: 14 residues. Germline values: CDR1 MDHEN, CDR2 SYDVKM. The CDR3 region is CASSLPTGNYGYTF. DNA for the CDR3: TGTGCCAGCAGTTTACCGACCGGGAACTATGGCTACACCTTC.

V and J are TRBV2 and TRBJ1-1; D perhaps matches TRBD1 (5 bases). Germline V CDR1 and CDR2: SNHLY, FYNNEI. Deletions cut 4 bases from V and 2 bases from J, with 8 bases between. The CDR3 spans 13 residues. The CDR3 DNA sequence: TGTGCCAGCAGTGTCGACAGTAACACTGAAGCTTTCTTT. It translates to CASSVDSNTEAFF.